This is a list of T cell receptor beta chains from one sample in a study of T-cell reconstitution after alpha-beta-depleted transplantation in children. TCRdb redid the calling of the PCR reads with MiXCR, one entry per CDR3 protein. This sample has 700,000 to 950,000 distinct CDR3 sequences, with under 20% found just once. The source material was PBMCs, mostly from graft donor cells, sampled 360 days after TCRalphabeta/CD19-depleted stem cell transplant. These receptors were taken from a male patient aged 10-17 years who had a stem cell transplant for acute lymphoblastic leukemia, so the T cells may come from the graft donor. CDR3s include the opening cysteine and the closing phenylalanine or tryptophan. The D gene is left open where the match is weak. Only some rows state a clone size, as once, few, many or a class for expanded clones.

CDR3nt: TGCGCCAGCAGCTTGCGAGGACAGGGGGCAATCGGGGAGCTGTTTTTT
CDR3aa: CASSLRGQGAIGELFF
d_gene: TRBD1
v_gene: TRBV5-1
j_gene: TRBJ2-2
abundance: few

CDR3nt: TGTGCCAGCAGCCATTTCCGGGACCCCTTTTATACGCAGTATTTT
CDR3aa: CASSHFRDPFYTQYF
d_gene: NA
v_gene: TRBV3-1
j_gene: TRBJ2-3
abundance: NA

CDR3nt: TGCAGTGCTAGATATATGGGGTGGACAGGGGATAATGAAAAACTGTTTTTT
CDR3aa: CSARYMGWTGDNEKLFF
d_gene: TRBD1
v_gene: TRBV20-1
j_gene: TRBJ1-4
abundance: few

CDR3nt: TGTGCCAGCAGCCTCCCTCCAAGGAACTATGGCTACACCTTC
CDR3aa: CASSLPPRNYGYTF
d_gene: NA
v_gene: TRBV7-2
j_gene: TRBJ1-2
abundance: NA

CDR3nt: TGCGCCAGCAGTGGTATGACAGTGGACTACGAGCAGTACTTC
CDR3aa: CASSGMTVDYEQYF
d_gene: NA
v_gene: TRBV10-2
j_gene: TRBJ2-7
abundance: few

CDR3nt: TGCAGCGTTGAACCGGCGTCCAGTGATGAGCAGTACTTC
CDR3aa: CSVEPASSDEQYF
d_gene: NA
v_gene: TRBV29-1
j_gene: TRBJ2-7
abundance: few

CDR3nt: TGTGCCATTCTAGGGGGTACTGAAGCTTTCTTT
CDR3aa: CAILGGTEAFF
d_gene: NA
v_gene: TRBV19
j_gene: TRBJ1-1
abundance: few

CDR3nt: TGTGCCAGCACCTCTACCTGGACCTACGAGCAGTACTTC
CDR3aa: CASTSTWTYEQYF
d_gene: NA
v_gene: TRBV27
j_gene: TRBJ2-7
abundance: few

CDR3nt: TGTGCCAGCAGTCGAGAGGGACTAGCGGGATTGATAAGCTCCTACAATGAGCAGTTCTTC
CDR3aa: CASSREGLAGLISSYNEQFF
d_gene: TRBD2
v_gene: TRBV3-1
j_gene: TRBJ2-1
abundance: few

CDR3nt: TGTGCCAGCAGTCCAACAGGGGATTTTATCAATCAGCCCCAGCATTTT
CDR3aa: CASSPTGDFINQPQHF
d_gene: TRBD1
v_gene: TRBV6-1
j_gene: TRBJ1-5
abundance: NA

CDR3nt: TGTGCCAGCAGCAACCCGGGACAGGGAATCTATGGCTACACCTTC
CDR3aa: CASSNPGQGIYGYTF
d_gene: TRBD1
v_gene: TRBV9
j_gene: TRBJ1-2
abundance: NA

CDR3nt: TGCAGCGTTGTTCTCGGACCTGCTTACGAGCAGTACTTC
CDR3aa: CSVVLGPAYEQYF
d_gene: NA
v_gene: TRBV29-1
j_gene: TRBJ2-7
abundance: many

CDR3nt: TGCGCCAGCAGTGAAAGCGGGAGAGAGACCCAGTACTTC
CDR3aa: CASSESGRETQYF
d_gene: TRBD2
v_gene: TRBV10-1
j_gene: TRBJ2-5
abundance: many

CDR3nt: TGCAGTGCCCAAGGGCGGCTAGCGGGACCCTACGAGCAGTACTTC
CDR3aa: CSAQGRLAGPYEQYF
d_gene: TRBD2
v_gene: TRBV20-1
j_gene: TRBJ2-7
abundance: NA

CDR3nt: TGCAGCGTCTCCAGCGGGGGCCTTTACAATGAGCAGTTCTTC
CDR3aa: CSVSSGGLYNEQFF
d_gene: TRBD2
v_gene: TRBV29-1
j_gene: TRBJ2-1
abundance: many

CDR3nt: TGTGCCAGCAGCTTCCAGGGGGCCCCCAATCAGCCCCAGCATTTT
CDR3aa: CASSFQGAPNQPQHF
d_gene: TRBD1
v_gene: TRBV7-9
j_gene: TRBJ1-5
abundance: many